The source of this TCR beta chain is a study of blood T cell repertoires in COVID-19. Study background: Material from acute and convalescent COVID-19 was sourced from the United States, Italy and Spain.

Original handling: Nucleated cell counts were estimated from reference gene primer amplification. Here immunoSEQ multiplex PCR was the method, and the copy in TCRdb shows in-frame clones only, minus some. V, J and clone size were drawn from that table, and D and trimming were deduced from the DNA. The sample shows about 140,000 clones, around 80% of them seen only once. Per the germline V gene, CDR1 is MDHEN and CDR2 is SYDVKM. The CDR3 covers 15 residues. V was trimmed by 6 bases and J by 6 bases, leaving 20 bases between them. This TCR derives from an elderly woman with active or convalescent COVID-19. Sequences were obtained from peripheral blood. The V and J genes are TRBV28 and TRBJ1-2, with D possibly matching TRBD1 (5 bases). The CDR3 region has the DNA TGTGCCAGCAGACAATCCGGGAGGGGTACTCATGGCTACACCTTC. This sequence encodes CASRQSGRGTHGYTF.